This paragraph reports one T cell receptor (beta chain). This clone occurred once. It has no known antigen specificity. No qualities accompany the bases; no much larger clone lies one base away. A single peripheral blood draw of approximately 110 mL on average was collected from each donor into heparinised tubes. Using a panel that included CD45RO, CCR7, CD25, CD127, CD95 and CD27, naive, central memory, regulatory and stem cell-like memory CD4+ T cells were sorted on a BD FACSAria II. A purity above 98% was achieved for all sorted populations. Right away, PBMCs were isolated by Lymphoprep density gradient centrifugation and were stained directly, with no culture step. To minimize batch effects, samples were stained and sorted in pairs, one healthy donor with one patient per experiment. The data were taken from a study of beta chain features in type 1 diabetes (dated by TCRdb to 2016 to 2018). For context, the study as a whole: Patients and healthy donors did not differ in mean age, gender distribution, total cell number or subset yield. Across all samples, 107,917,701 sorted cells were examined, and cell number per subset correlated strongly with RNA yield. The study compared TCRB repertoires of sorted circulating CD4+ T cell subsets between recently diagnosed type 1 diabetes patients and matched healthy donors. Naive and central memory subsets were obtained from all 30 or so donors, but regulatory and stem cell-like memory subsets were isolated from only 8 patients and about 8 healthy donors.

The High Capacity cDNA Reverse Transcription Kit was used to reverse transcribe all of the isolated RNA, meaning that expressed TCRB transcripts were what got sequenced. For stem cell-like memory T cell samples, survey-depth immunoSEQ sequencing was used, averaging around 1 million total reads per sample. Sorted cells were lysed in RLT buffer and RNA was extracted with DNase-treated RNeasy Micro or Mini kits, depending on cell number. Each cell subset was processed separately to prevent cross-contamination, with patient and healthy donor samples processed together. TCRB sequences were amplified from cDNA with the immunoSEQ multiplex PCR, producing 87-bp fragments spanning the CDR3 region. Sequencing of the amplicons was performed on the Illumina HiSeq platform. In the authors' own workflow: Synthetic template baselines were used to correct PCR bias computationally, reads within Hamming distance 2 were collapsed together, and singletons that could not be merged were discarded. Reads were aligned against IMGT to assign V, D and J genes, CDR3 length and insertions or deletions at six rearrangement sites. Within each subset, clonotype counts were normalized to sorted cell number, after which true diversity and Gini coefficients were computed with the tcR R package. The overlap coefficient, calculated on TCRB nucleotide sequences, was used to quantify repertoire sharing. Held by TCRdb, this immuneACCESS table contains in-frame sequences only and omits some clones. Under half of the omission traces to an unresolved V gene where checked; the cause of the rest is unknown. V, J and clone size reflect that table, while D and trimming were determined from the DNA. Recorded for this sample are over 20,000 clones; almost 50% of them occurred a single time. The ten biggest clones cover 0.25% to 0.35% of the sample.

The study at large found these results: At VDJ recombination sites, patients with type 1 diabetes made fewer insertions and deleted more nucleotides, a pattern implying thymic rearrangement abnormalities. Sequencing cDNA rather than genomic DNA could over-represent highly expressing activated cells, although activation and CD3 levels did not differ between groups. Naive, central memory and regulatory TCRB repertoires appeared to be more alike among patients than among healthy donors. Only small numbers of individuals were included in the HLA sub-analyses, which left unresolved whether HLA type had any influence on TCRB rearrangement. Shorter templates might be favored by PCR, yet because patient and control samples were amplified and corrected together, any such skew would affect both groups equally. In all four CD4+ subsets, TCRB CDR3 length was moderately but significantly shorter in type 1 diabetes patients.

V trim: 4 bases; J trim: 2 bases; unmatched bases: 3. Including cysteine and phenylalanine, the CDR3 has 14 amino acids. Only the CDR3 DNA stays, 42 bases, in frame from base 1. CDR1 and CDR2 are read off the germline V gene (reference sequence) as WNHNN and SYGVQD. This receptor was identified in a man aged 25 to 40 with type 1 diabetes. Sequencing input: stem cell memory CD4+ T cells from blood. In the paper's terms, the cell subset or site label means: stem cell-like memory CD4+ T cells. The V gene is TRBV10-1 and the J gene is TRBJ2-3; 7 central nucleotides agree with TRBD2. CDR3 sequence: CASSARDYTDTQYF. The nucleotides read TGCGCCAGCAGTGCCCGGGACTACACAGATACGCAGTATTTT.